These 30 T cell receptor beta chains share one sample of origin, sequenced in a study of cytomegalovirus exposure and HLA in healthy donors. A multiplex PCR was run with 60 Vbeta primers and 13 Jbeta primers. Sequencing was performed with immunoSEQ multiplex PCR; in TCRdb, only in-frame clones are kept and a portion is missing. The sample contains about 93,000 clones, about four fifths of which appear only once. Sequencing used PBMCs. Receptors were obtained from a young man in good health and CMV-seronegative.

This clone has more than one count but fewer than ten. This chain uses TRBV6-1 with TRBJ2-7, with D tentatively TRBD2 (6 bases). This CDR3 contains 14 residues. The V and J ends lost 10 bases and 4 bases respectively, with 20 bases between them. CDR1 and CDR2 from the germline V gene are MNHNS and SASEGT. CDR3 nucleotide sequence: TGTGCCACTAAGGGACCCGGGGGAGATTACGAGCAGTACTTC. Its translation is CATKGPGGDYEQYF.

This clone has just a few counts. V gene TRBV11-2 combines with J gene TRBJ2-7; D might be TRBD1 (7 bases). The germline gives CDR1 SGHAT, CDR2 FQNNGV. Between the trimmed V and J ends, which lost 6 bases and 4 bases, there was a span of 16 bases. This CDR3 spans 14 amino acids. DNA for the CDR3: TGTGCCAGCAGTCGCGCGGGACAGACTTACGAGCAGTACTTC. Its protein is CASSRAGQTYEQYF. Combining the CDR3 with reference TRBV11-2 and TRBJ2-7 gives the whole variable domain EAGVAQSPRYKIIEKRQSVAFWCNPISGHATLYWYQQILGQGPKLLIQFQNNGVVDDSQLPKDRFSAERLKGVDSTLKIQPAKLEDSAVYLCASSRAGQTYEQYFGPGTRLTVT.

V gene TRBV4-1 combines with J gene TRBJ2-1; 13 bases are shared with TRBD2. This CDR3 contains 18 residues. J lost 9 bases, V lost 4 bases, and 15 bases had no gene match. Germline V CDR1 and CDR2: MGHRA, YSYEKL. The CDR3 coding sequence is TGCGCCAGCAGCCGTGGACTAGCGGGAGTGTTGAGTGTTGGTGAGCAGTTCTTC. As protein: CASSRGLAGVLSVGEQFF.

The rearrangement links TRBV5-1 to TRBJ1-1; 7 nucleotides agree with TRBD1. The CDR3 loop spans 15 amino acids. The germline V gene encodes CDR1 SGHRS and CDR2 YFSETQ. With V trimmed by 1 base and J by 0 bases, 3 bases remained unmatched. In DNA, the CDR3 is TGCGCCAGCAGCTTGTTAGGGACAGTGAACACTGAAGCTTTCTTT. It specifies CASSLLGTVNTEAFF.

The chain employs TRBV6-1 and TRBJ1-2, with D uncertain. The CDR3 sequence is 13 residues long. Germline V gives CDR1 MNHNS, CDR2 SASEGT. Trimming removed 2 bases from V and 7 bases from J, with 11 bases in between. Written as DNA, the CDR3 is TGTGCCAGCAGTGAAAGCTTGGGAGGTGGCTACACCTTC. Amino acids: CASSESLGGGYTF.

The chain couples TRBV4-2 to TRBJ2-2; 8 bases line up with TRBD1. Per germline, CDR1 LGHNA and CDR2 YNFKEQ. CDR3 length equals 17 residues. Germline trimming cut 1 base from V and 3 bases from J; bases unmatched to any gene: 7. The CDR3 DNA is TGTGCCAGCAGCCAAGGGGGAGAACAGGGGGACACCGGGGAGCTGTTTTTT. Its translation is CASSQGGEQGDTGELFF.

V usage is TRBV4-2 and J usage is TRBJ1-5, with a weak D call TRBD1 (5 bases). The CDR3 contains 17 residues. Deletions cut 0 bases from V and 0 bases from J, with 12 bases between. CDR1 is LGHNA and CDR2 is YNFKEQ in the germline V gene. CDR3 nucleotides: TGTGCCAGCAGCCAAGATGGGGGGTTTGGTAGCAATCAGCCCCAGCATTTT. Translated: CASSQDGGFGSNQPQHF.

The V gene is TRBV28, the J gene TRBJ2-7; TRBD2 matches 10 bases. Germline-derived CDR1 and CDR2 are MDHEN and SYDVKM. This CDR3 is 17 amino acids long. The J segment lost 0 bases and the V segment lost 3 bases, leaving 8 bases of the junction unmatched. The CDR3 DNA reads as TGTGCCAGCAGTTTCGTCGGTAGCGGGGGGATCTCCTACGAGCAGTACTTC. This gives the protein CASSFVGSGGISYEQYF. The full variable domain, rest sourced from reference TRBV28 and TRBJ2-7, is DVKVTQSSRYLVKRTGEKVFLECVQDMDHENMFWYRQDPGLGLRLIYFSYDVKMKEKGDIPEGYSVSREKKERFSLILESASTNQTSMYLCASSFVGSGGISYEQYFGPGTRLTVT.

The chain couples TRBV5-1 to TRBJ2-7, with 9 bases matching TRBD1. The CDR3 is 14 residues long. The trim removed 2 bases at V and 5 bases at J, leaving 5 bases unmatched. Germline CDR1 is SGHRS and CDR2 is YFSETQ. The CDR3 nucleotides read TGCGCCAGCAGCTTTGGGACAGGGTTTAACGAGCAGTACTTC. Translating it yields CASSFGTGFNEQYF.

This clone was detected a few times. The J gene is TRBJ2-7, the V gene TRBV7-8; possibly TRBD2 for D (7 bases). Germline V CDR1 and CDR2: SGHVS, FQNEAQ. V lost 5 bases, J lost 4 bases, and 12 bases lay in between. The CDR3 totals 13 residues. This CDR3 reads CASSQGGGYEQYF. The CDR3 coding sequence is TGTGCCAGCAGCCAAGGGGGGGGATACGAGCAGTACTTC.

The chain carries TRBV7-9 and TRBJ2-5; a possible D gene is TRBD2 (6 bases). Germline CDR1 is SEHNR and CDR2 is FQNEAQ (reference sequence). Trimming shortened V by 5 bases and J by 5 bases, and 12 bases separated the two germline ends. CDR3 length: 13 residues. The chain's CDR3 is CASSQSGGETQYF. In DNA form, the CDR3 reads TGTGCCAGCAGCCAATCCGGAGGGGAGACCCAGTACTTC. Together with reference TRBV7-9 and TRBJ2-5, the CDR3 gives the full variable domain: DTGVSQNPRHKITKRGQNVTFRCDPISEHNRLYWYRQTLGQGPEFLTYFQNEAQLEKSRLLSDRFSAERPKGSFSTLEIQRTEQGDSAMYLCASSQSGGETQYFGPGTRLLVL.

The V and J genes are TRBV7-9 and TRBJ2-7; TRBD2 aligns across 15 bases. V dropped 6 bases and J dropped 7; count of bases not matched to a gene: 13. The CDR3 consists of 17 residues. Germline CDR1 and CDR2: SEHNR and FQNEAQ (reference sequence). Here the CDR3 DNA reads TGTGCCAGCAGTTGGGACAGGGGACTAGCGGGAGGTCGGGAGCAGTACTTC. It is translated as CASSWDRGLAGGREQYF.

This chain joins TRBV9 and TRBJ2-1, with TRBD1 identical over 7 bases. Germline V gives CDR1 SGDLS, CDR2 YYNGEE. V lost 3 bases, J lost 10 bases, and 4 bases stayed unmatched. The length of the CDR3 is 12 residues. The CDR3 DNA reads as TGTGCCAGCAGCGAGACAGGGACCGAGCAGTTCTTC. This sequence encodes CASSETGTEQFF.

The gene calls are TRBV6-1 and TRBJ1-6; 7 bases agree with TRBD1. Germline trimming cut 4 bases from V and 6 bases from J; bases unmatched to any gene: 3. There are 14 residues in the CDR3. Germline-derived CDR1 and CDR2 are MNHNS and SASEGT. CDR3 sequence: CASSADRVNSPLHF. The DNA for the CDR3 is TGTGCCAGCAGTGCCGACAGGGTTAATTCACCCCTCCACTTT.

The DNA for the CDR3 is TGCGCCAGCAGCCTAACCGGACACCTCTCCTACGAGCAGTACTTC. Protein product: CASSLTGHLSYEQYF. V gene TRBV5-1 combines with J gene TRBJ2-7, with D perhaps TRBD1 (5 bases). V lost 4 bases and J lost 0, with 14 bases in between. CDR3 size: 15 residues. Germline V gives CDR1 SGHRS, CDR2 YFSETQ.

This chain uses TRBV5-1 with TRBJ2-5; 12 positions match TRBD2. The J call may be in error: the DNA end matches TRBJ2-7 better. Germline V gives CDR1 SGHRS, CDR2 YFSETQ. This CDR3 has 14 amino acids. CDR3 DNA: TGCGCCAGCAGCTTTACTAGCGGGGGGTACGAGCAGTACTTC. Translation: CASSFTSGGYEQYF.

A few counts support this clone. The rearrangement links TRBV2 to TRBJ1-4; 10 nucleotides line up with TRBD1. Germline V gene sequence: CDR1 SNHLY, CDR2 FYNNEI. V gave up 2 bases and J gave up 8 bases; unmatched junction bases: 8. This CDR3 has 16 amino acids. The CDR3, as DNA: TGTGCCAGCAGTGAATATTGGACAGGGGGATCGGAAAAACTGTTTTTT. Amino acid sequence: CASSEYWTGGSEKLFF.

In the case of this clone: Germline and junction disagree at one end, which may indicate a read error. V is TRBV6-1 and J is TRBJ1-6; D uncertain. Germline CDR1 and CDR2: MNHNS and SASEGT. The CDR3 is 14 residues long. The DNA of the CDR3 is TGTGCCCTCGCGGGCACGGTGGATAATTCGCCCCTCCACTTT. This sequence encodes CALAGTVDNSPLHF.

There are many counts of this clone. The chain employs TRBV4-2 and TRBJ2-2; possible D gene TRBD1, 6 bases. V was shortened by 1 base and J by 7 bases, with 19 bases between the two germline ends. The CDR3 is made up of 17 amino acids. Germline V gives CDR1 LGHNA, CDR2 YNFKEQ. In DNA form, the CDR3 reads TGTGCCAGCAGCCAAGCACAGGGTCCCGAGTTGGTCGGGGAGCTGTTTTTT. As protein: CASSQAQGPELVGELFF.

This rearrangement joins TRBV5-1 to TRBJ1-6; D might be TRBD1 (5 bases). Germline CDR1 is SGHRS and CDR2 is YFSETQ. CDR3 size: 16 residues. The V end was cut by 4 bases, the J end by 7 bases, with 18 bases between. As DNA, the CDR3 is TGCGCCAGCAGCACAAGCGTAGCAGGGTCGAATTCACCCCTCCACTTT. It specifies CASSTSVAGSNSPLHF.

CDR3 in amino acids: CASSEADSGASYEQYF. Written as DNA, the CDR3 is TGTGCCAGCAGTGAAGCTGATAGCGGAGCCTCCTACGAGCAGTACTTC. The rearrangement joins TRBV2 to TRBJ2-7; weak D call: TRBD2 (6 bases). The germline V and J ends were trimmed by 0 bases and 0 bases, with 12 bases remaining between them. Germline CDR1 SNHLY, CDR2 FYNNEI. This CDR3 is built from 16 residues. Filled out from reference TRBV2 and TRBJ2-7, the complete variable domain reads EPEVTQTPSHQVTQMGQEVILRCVPISNHLYFYWYRQILGQKVEFLVSFYNNEISEKSEIFDDQFSVERPDGSNFTLKIRSTKLEDSAMYFCASSEADSGASYEQYFGPGTRLTVT.

V is TRBV30 and J is TRBJ1-5; a possible D gene is TRBD1 (5 bases). In germline, CDR1 is GTSNPN, CDR2 SVGIG (reference sequence). Trimming pared 2 bases from V and 4 bases from J, leaving 15 bases between. This CDR3 spans 15 amino acids. The CDR3 DNA reads TGTGCCTGGAGTCGTAGAAGACAGTCTAATCAGCCCCAGCATTTT. It codes for CAWSRRRQSNQPQHF.

This chain joins TRBV28 and TRBJ1-2; the match to TRBD1 covers 12 bases. Germline values: CDR1 MDHEN, CDR2 SYDVKM. V lost 1 base to trimming and J lost 7 bases; unmatched junction nucleotides: 4. This CDR3 region has 15 residues. The CDR3 is CASSLLGQGATGYTF. The CDR3 bases are TGTGCCAGCAGTTTATTGGGACAGGGGGCAACTGGCTACACCTTC.

V usage is TRBV28 and J usage is TRBJ2-5, with D tentatively TRBD2 (6 bases). Germline loops: CDR1 MDHEN, CDR2 SYDVKM. Trimming stripped 8 bases from V and 7 bases from J, with 11 bases between. The CDR3 totals 11 residues. DNA of the CDR3: TGTGCCAGCCTCGGGGGTGCGACCCAGTACTTC. This gives the protein CASLGGATQYF.

The chain couples TRBV11-2 to TRBJ1-1; D is unresolved. The V gene's germline CDR1 is SGHAT and CDR2 FQNNGV. With 5 bases removed from V and 5 bases from J, the gap between germline ends came to 15 bases. The CDR3 consists of 14 residues. CDR3 loop: CASSKRVIGTEAFF. The CDR3 nucleotides read TGTGCCAGCAGCAAGAGGGTGATTGGGACTGAAGCTTTCTTT.

The chain recombines TRBV4-1 with TRBJ2-1; possibly TRBD2 for D (5 bases). Germline V lookup: CDR1 MGHRA, CDR2 YSYEKL. Between the trimmed V and J ends, which lost 0 bases and 2 bases, there was a span of 11 bases. This CDR3 is built from 16 residues. The CDR3 region is CASSQETGSAYNEQFF. The CDR3 DNA sequence: TGCGCCAGCAGCCAAGAAACGGGAAGTGCCTACAATGAGCAGTTCTTC.

V gene TRBV15 combines with J gene TRBJ1-3; the D is unclear. Trimming stripped 1 base from V and 0 bases from J, with 10 bases between. The germline V gene encodes CDR1 LNHNV and CDR2 YYDKDF (reference sequence). This CDR3 contains 16 residues. CDR3 amino acids: CATSRVRLNSGNTIYF. The CDR3, as DNA: TGTGCCACCAGCAGAGTACGACTGAACTCTGGAAACACCATATATTTT.

This clone turned up a few times. The V call is TRBV4-1, the J call TRBJ2-7; the match to TRBD1 covers 7 bases. The CDR3 is 14 amino acids. The junction had 7 bases not matched to a gene; V was cut back by 3 bases and J by 5 bases. CDR1 MGHRA and CDR2 YSYEKL come from the germline V gene. CDR3 residues: CASSQRTGYDEQYF. The CDR3 DNA reads as TGCGCCAGCAGCCAGAGGACAGGATATGACGAGCAGTACTTC.

The V and J genes are TRBV15 and TRBJ2-2; 9 bases line up with TRBD2. Trimming at V came to 7 bases and at J to 4 bases, leaving 7 bases not matched to a gene. The CDR3 has 15 amino acids. Germline loops: CDR1 LNHNV, CDR2 YYDKDF (reference sequence). DNA for the CDR3: TGTGCCACCACTCTCGGGACTAGCAGCACCGGGGAGCTGTTTTTT. Translating gives CATTLGTSSTGELFF.

As regards this clone: Different DNA sequences within this sample yield the same CDR3. The chain is built from TRBV5-1 and TRBJ1-5; no definite D call. V lost 3 bases, J lost 5 bases, and 12 bases lay in between. This CDR3 region has 14 residues. CDR1 and CDR2 (germline): SGHRS, YFSETQ. CDR3 nucleotides: TGCGCCAGCAGCTCGGGGTCGGGCGATCAGCCCCAGCATTTT. Its translation: CASSSGSGDQPQHF. Full variable domain (rest looked up from reference TRBV5-1 and TRBJ1-5): KAGVTQTPRYLIKTRGQQVTLSCSPISGHRSVSWYQQTPGQGLQFLFEYFSETQRNKGNFPGRFSGRQFSNSRSEMNVSTLELGDSALYLCASSSGSGDQPQHFGDGTRLSIL.